These 24 T cell receptor beta chains were all obtained from the same sample, sequenced in a study of memory CD4+ T cells and cytomegalovirus serostatus. Some clones are missing from TCRdb's copy, which holds only in-frame ones; the method was immunoSEQ multiplex PCR. The table lists some 58,000 clones, 70% to 80% of them singletons. Single viable CD3+CD4+CD8-CD45RO+ cells were sorted as the memory CD4+ T cells. What was sequenced was memory CD4+ T cells from blood. These receptors all come from an adult in good health and CMV-seronegative.

The rearrangement joins TRBV6-5 to TRBJ2-7; tentatively, D is TRBD1 (5 bases). This CDR3 is built from 14 residues. The germline gives CDR1 MNHEY, CDR2 SVGAGI. V was cut by 0 bases and J by 3 bases, with 9 bases left in between. The CDR3 DNA sequence: TGTGCCAGCAGTTACTCGACAGCGAACTACGAGCAGTACTTC. As protein: CASSYSTANYEQYF.

The genes are TRBV19 and TRBJ1-5; 11 bases are a match to TRBD1. The J segment lost 5 bases and the V segment lost 9 bases, leaving 6 bases of the junction unmatched. CDR3 length: 14 residues. Germline CDR1 is LNHDA and CDR2 is SQIVND (reference sequence). CDR3 sequence: CASSRTGGYQPQHF. The CDR3 coding sequence is TGTGCCAGCAGTCGGACAGGGGGCTATCAGCCCCAGCATTTT.

The V and J genes are TRBV29-1 and TRBJ2-3; no reliable D call. This CDR3 is built from 13 residues. V lost 7 bases and J lost 0, with 11 bases in between. Germline loops: CDR1 SQVTM, CDR2 ANQGSEA. CDR3 coding DNA: TGCAGCGCTAACAGTGAAAGCACAGATACGCAGTATTTT. The encoded protein is CSANSESTDTQYF.

This clone was recorded only once. This chain joins TRBV2 and TRBJ2-1; 8 positions match TRBD2. This CDR3 has 15 amino acids. V trimming: 0 bases; J trimming: 9 bases; junction bases outside the gene matches: 7. Germline values: CDR1 SNHLY, CDR2 FYNNEI. Written as DNA, the CDR3 is TGTGCCAGCAGTGAAGCGAAGACTAGCGCCGCTGAGCAGTTCTTC. Translated: CASSEAKTSAAEQFF.

V usage is TRBV6-6 and J usage is TRBJ1-5; D uncertain. Trimming left V 0 bases short and J 4 bases short, with 7 bases between. Germline assignment: CDR1 MNHNY and CDR2 SVGAGI (reference sequence). The CDR3 totals 14 residues. CDR3: CASSYSKGNQPQHF. The DNA for the CDR3 is TGTGCCAGCAGTTACTCAAAAGGGAATCAGCCCCAGCATTTT.

This clone appeared a few times. The chain links TRBV30 to TRBJ1-3; 7 bases agree with TRBD1. CDR3 length: 13 amino acids. Germline V lookup: CDR1 GTSNPN, CDR2 SVGIG (reference sequence). The V segment lost 3 bases and the J segment 4 bases; nucleotides outside the gene matches: 3. CDR3 nucleotide sequence: TGTGCCTGGAGGACAGGGATGGGAAACACCATATATTTT. Residues: CAWRTGMGNTIYF.

The chain links TRBV5-1 to TRBJ2-5, with D maybe TRBD1 (6 bases). CDR3 length: 15 residues. CDR1 is SGHRS and CDR2 is YFSETQ in the germline V gene. Trimming left V 2 bases short and J 1 base short, with 12 bases between. The CDR3, as DNA: TGCGCCAGCAGCTTTCAGGGGTTAGTCCAAGAGACCCAGTACTTC. This encodes CASSFQGLVQETQYF.

This chain joins TRBV13 and TRBJ1-1, with 8 bases aligning to TRBD1. The V gene's germline CDR1 is PRHDT and CDR2 FYEKMQ (reference sequence). The CDR3 contains 16 residues. Unmatched junction bases numbered 13, after V lost 5 bases and J lost 5 bases. As DNA, the CDR3 is TGTGCCAGCAGCGCGATTCACCAGGGGGCGCGGACTGAAGCTTTCTTT. The encoded protein is CASSAIHQGARTEAFF.

V and J are TRBV6-5 and TRBJ2-1, with D possibly matching TRBD1 (6 bases). Germline values: CDR1 MNHEY, CDR2 SVGAGI. CDR3 size: 15 residues. Trimming stripped 6 bases from V and 4 bases from J, with 16 bases between. CDR3 loop: CASRDTGLGYNEQFF. The CDR3 coding sequence is TGTGCCAGCAGAGACACAGGGTTGGGATACAATGAGCAGTTCTTC.

The chain joins TRBV28 to TRBJ2-5, with 7 bases fitting TRBD1. The CDR3 has 14 residues. Germline CDR1 MDHEN, CDR2 SYDVKM. The ends lost 5 bases at V and 3 bases at J; junction bases unmatched: 6. CDR3 region: CASSASTGEETQYF. The CDR3 DNA follows: TGTGCCAGCAGTGCTTCTACAGGGGAAGAGACCCAGTACTTC.

The J gene is TRBJ2-1, the V gene TRBV5-1, with TRBD2 matching 8 bases. CDR1 is SGHRS, CDR2 YFSETQ, per germline. Unmatched junction bases numbered 14, after V lost 6 bases and J lost 6 bases. CDR3 size: 16 residues. The CDR3 DNA reads as TGCGCCAGCACCACTCAGCCCCTAGCGGGTGTCAATGAGCAGTTCTTC. It yields the protein CASTTQPLAGVNEQFF.

The chain recombines TRBV27 with TRBJ2-1, with 8 bases lining up with TRBD2. This CDR3 is 12 amino acids long. V lost 6 bases to trimming and J lost 12 bases; unmatched junction nucleotides: 7. Germline CDR1 is MNHEY and CDR2 is SMNVEV (reference sequence). The CDR3 nucleotides are TGTGCCAGCAGCTTAGCGGGGCAGGGGCAGTTCTTC. It encodes CASSLAGQGQFF.

The V and J genes are TRBV30 and TRBJ2-1; D not resolved. CDR1 GTSNPN and CDR2 SVGIG come from the germline V gene (reference sequence). V was shortened by 4 bases and J by 0 bases, with 10 bases between the two germline ends. The CDR3 loop spans 14 amino acids. The CDR3 nucleotides read TGTGCCTGGACCTTGGGTAGCTCCTACAATGAGCAGTTCTTC. Protein product: CAWTLGSSYNEQFF.

V and J are TRBV11-1 and TRBJ2-3; a possible D gene is TRBD2 (5 bases). Germline loops: CDR1 SGHAT, CDR2 FQDESV (reference sequence). The length of the CDR3 is 14 residues. V was shortened by 10 bases and J by 0 bases, with 14 bases between the two germline ends. The CDR3 bases are TGTGCCACCCGTAGAGGGCCTAGCACAGATACGCAGTATTTT. This codes for CATRRGPSTDTQYF.

The chain uses TRBV6-1 and TRBJ1-5; TRBD1 is a possible D gene (5 bases). Trimming removed 8 bases at V and 2 bases at J, with 10 bases between. The CDR3 has 13 residues. Germline lookup yields CDR1 MNHNS and CDR2 SASEGT. CDR3 DNA: TGTGCCAGCGCGGCGGGGGGCAATCAGCCCCAGCATTTT. This codes for CASAAGGNQPQHF.

This chain uses TRBV5-1 with TRBJ1-1, with 8 nucleotides matching TRBD1. The CDR3 extends over 19 amino acids. Per the germline V gene, CDR1 is SGHRS and CDR2 is YFSETQ. V lost 4 bases, J lost 0 bases, and 17 bases stayed unmatched. The CDR3 protein is CASSTSSGGGRGLNTEAFF. The CDR3 coding sequence is TGCGCCAGCAGCACTAGCTCAGGGGGCGGGAGGGGATTGAACACTGAAGCTTTCTTT.

This clone occurred a few times. The chain joins TRBV28 to TRBJ1-2; D unresolved. The CDR3 is made up of 12 amino acids. Trimming left V 5 bases short and J 1 base short, with 5 bases between. Germline-derived CDR1 and CDR2 are MDHEN and SYDVKM. The CDR3 nucleotides read TGTGCCAGCAGTAGAGTTAACTATGGCTACACCTTC. As protein: CASSRVNYGYTF.

This chain joins TRBV5-1 and TRBJ2-6; D may be TRBD2 (6 bases). Deletions cut 4 bases from V and 0 bases from J, with 8 bases between. Germline V gene data show CDR1 as SGHRS and CDR2 as YFSETQ. The CDR3 has 15 amino acids. The CDR3, as DNA: TGCGCCAGCAGCGGGACTTACTCTGGGGCCAACGTCCTGACTTTC. Translated: CASSGTYSGANVLTF. Full variable domain (remainder filled in from reference TRBV5-1 and TRBJ2-6): KAGVTQTPRYLIKTRGQQVTLSCSPISGHRSVSWYQQTPGQGLQFLFEYFSETQRNKGNFPGRFSGRQFSNSRSEMNVSTLELGDSALYLCASSGTYSGANVLTFGAGSRLTVL.

The rearrangement joins TRBV11-1 to TRBJ1-1; D uncertain. This CDR3 contains 14 residues. CDR1 is SGHAT and CDR2 is FQDESV in the germline V gene (reference sequence). Trimming left V 5 bases short and J 6 bases short, with 16 bases between. The CDR3 DNA reads as TGTGCCAGCAGCCGTGATGGAAGTCGCGCTGAAGCTTTCTTT. It yields the protein CASSRDGSRAEAFF.

The sample holds one count of this clone. The rearrangement uses TRBV27 and TRBJ1-2; TRBD1 matches 8 bases. The V and J ends lost 7 bases and 5 bases, in that order; junction bases with no gene match: 9. The CDR3 runs to 14 residues. The germline CDR1 and CDR2 sequences are MNHEY and SMNVEV (reference sequence). CDR3 in amino acids: CASKNGDRGYGYTF. The CDR3 coding sequence is TGTGCCAGCAAAAACGGAGACAGGGGTTATGGCTACACCTTC.

The chain links TRBV5-1 to TRBJ2-5, with unresolved D. Germline CDR1 and CDR2: SGHRS and YFSETQ. The V end was cut by 0 bases, the J end by 0 bases, with 6 bases between. CDR3 size: 14 residues. The CDR3 DNA sequence: TGCGCCAGCAGCTTGGGAGAAAACCAAGAGACCCAGTACTTC. Its translation: CASSLGENQETQYF.

As for this clone: Additional DNA sequences in this sample encode the identical CDR3. V usage is TRBV28 and J usage is TRBJ1-2; D is unresolved. This CDR3 is 11 amino acids long. V lost 6 bases and J 8 bases, leaving 10 bases between the germline ends. Germline V lookup: CDR1 MDHEN, CDR2 SYDVKM. CDR3 in DNA: TGTGCCAGCAGGCCCGAGTACGGCTACACCTTC. Residues: CASRPEYGYTF.

CDR3 sequence (DNA): TGTGCCAGCAGCATCAGCTCGCGGGGACAGAACTATGGCTACACCTTC. This codes for CASSISSRGQNYGYTF. The rearrangement links TRBV4-2 to TRBJ1-2; 7 nucleotides agree with TRBD1. From germline, CDR1 is LGHNA and CDR2 YNFKEQ. V shed 5 bases, J shed 2 bases, and the junction held 11 bases outside the gene matches. CDR3 length equals 16 residues.

This chain links TRBV5-1 with TRBJ1-2; a weak D match, TRBD1 (6 bases). Trimming took off 3 bases at V and 5 bases at J, with 14 bases between the two ends. The CDR3 covers 14 residues. Germline CDR1 SGHRS, CDR2 YFSETQ. CDR3 DNA sequence: TGCGCCAGCAGCTCATCAGGGGAAGGGTATGGCTACACCTTC. Translation gives CASSSSGEGYGYTF.